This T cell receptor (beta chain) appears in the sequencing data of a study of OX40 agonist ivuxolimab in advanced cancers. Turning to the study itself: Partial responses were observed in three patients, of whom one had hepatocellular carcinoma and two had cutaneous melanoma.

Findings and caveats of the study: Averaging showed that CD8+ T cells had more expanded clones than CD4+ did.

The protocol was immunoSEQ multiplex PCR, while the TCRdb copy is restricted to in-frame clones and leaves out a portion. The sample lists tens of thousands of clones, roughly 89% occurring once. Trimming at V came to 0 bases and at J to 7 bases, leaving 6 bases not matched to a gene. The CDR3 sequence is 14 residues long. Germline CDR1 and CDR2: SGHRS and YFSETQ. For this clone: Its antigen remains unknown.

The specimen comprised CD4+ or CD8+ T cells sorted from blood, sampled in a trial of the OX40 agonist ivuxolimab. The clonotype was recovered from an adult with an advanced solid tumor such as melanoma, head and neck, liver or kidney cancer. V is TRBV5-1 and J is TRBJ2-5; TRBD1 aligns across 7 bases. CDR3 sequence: CASSLETGRATQYF. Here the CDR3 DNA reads TGCGCCAGCAGCTTGGAGACAGGGAGAGCGACCCAGTACTTC.